The T cell receptor (beta chain) described here comes from a study of OX40 agonist ivuxolimab in advanced cancers. For the study at large: Patients received intravenous ivuxolimab every 2 weeks at 0.01 to 10 mg/kg. Patients with prior anti-PD-1, anti-PD-L1 or anti-CTLA-4 therapy were eligible; 35% to 45% had some. Whole-study results and caveats: With doses of 0.1 to 3.0 mg/kg, CD4+ and CD8+ blood T cells had undergone clonal expansion by week 6. Expanded clones were, on average, more numerous in CD8+ T cells than in CD4+.

The data were produced by immunoSEQ multiplex PCR, yet TCRdb's version contains in-frame clones alone and is incomplete. This repertoire shows 65,000 to 85,000 clones, roughly 84% found once; its top ten account for over 6%. On this clone: As yet, its antigen is unknown.

Germline V gives CDR1 SGHDN, CDR2 FVKESK. The V segment lost 4 bases and the J segment 4 bases; nucleotides outside the gene matches: 10. CDR3 length: 16 amino acids. The TCR sequence derives from an adult with an advanced solid tumor such as melanoma, head and neck, liver or kidney cancer. The material was CD4+ or CD8+ T cells sorted from blood, obtained in a trial of the OX40 agonist ivuxolimab. V is TRBV14 and J is TRBJ2-1; 7 bases are shared with TRBD2. In nucleotides, the CDR3 is TGTGCCAGCAGCCCCCTTATGGGGGGGATATACAATGAGCAGTTCTTC. Amino acids: CASSPLMGGIYNEQFF.